The TCR beta chain described here comes from a study of blood T cell repertoires in COVID-19. The repertoire was sequenced with immunoSEQ multiplex PCR; TCRdb's copy has only in-frame clones and lacks some. The sample includes 230,000 or so clones, about 86% of them seen just once. This CDR3 has 12 residues. V lost 1 base, J lost 4 bases, and 6 bases lay in between. From germline, CDR1 is SGHKS and CDR2 YYEKEE (reference sequence). The sequence came from a woman aged 45-59 years with acute COVID-19. Sequenced: PBMCs or T cells enriched from blood (not recorded which). The V gene is TRBV5-5, the J gene TRBJ2-7; the D gene is possibly TRBD2 (5 bases). The CDR3 spells CASSLTSYEQYF. The CDR3 DNA is TGTGCCAGCAGCTTGACTAGTTACGAGCAGTACTTC.